This TCR beta chain originates from a study of human T cells and chemical hapten exposure. Background on the study: A 2 cm by 2 cm inner upper arm patch received 2% DPC for sensitization. Readings were taken at 6 days from patch tests that had applied 0.01% DPC to the upper back.

Time point noted: pre-sensitization, week 0. Treatment reported: therapeutic diphenylcyclopropenone sensitization with weekly scalp DPC. TCRdb re-analysed the RACE reads in MiXCR, keeping a single row per CDR3 protein. The table lists about 120,000 distinct CDR3 sequences, approximately 13% of them singletons. Germline V CDR1 and CDR2: DFQATT, SNEGSKA (reference sequence). Trimming removed 0 bases from V and 10 bases from J, with 12 bases in between. The CDR3 runs 12 residues. Regarding this clonotype: As yet, its antigen is unknown. This may be a read error: a much more frequent sequence differs by one nucleotide.

Points from the study as a whole: PT1 expanded TCR counts and patch test score were linked, and their correlation was positive.

The chain uses TRBV20-1 and TRBJ1-2; TRBD1 is a possible D gene (5 bases). This material consisted of whole blood, taken in connection with sensitization to the hapten diphenylcyclopropenone (DPC). The TCR was taken from a woman aged 18 to 35 with alopecia areata. Some clones in this sample may be carry-over from other donors' samples. CDR3 region: CSARDRDSDYTF. The DNA for the CDR3 is TGCAGTGCTAGAGACAGGGATAGTGACTACACCTTC.